The present T cell receptor (beta chain) was sequenced within a study of cytomegalovirus exposure and HLA in healthy donors. Study at large: A prior analysis found around 110 million unique TCR beta sequences from around 200 million T cells. From donors who were HLA-typed, an early data release held 81 million or so unique TCRs.

The PCR had 60 Vbeta and 13 Jbeta primers. Libraries were prepared by immunoSEQ multiplex PCR; TCRdb keeps only in-frame clonotypes and omits some of them. The table lists around 140,000 clones, 75% to 80% of them singletons. The V end was cut by 9 bases, the J end by 6 bases, with 12 bases between. This CDR3 comprises 13 residues. CDR1 is MDHEN, CDR2 SYDVKM, per germline. The receptor's source is a male donor in good health and CMV-seronegative. Sequenced: PBMCs. The chain employs TRBV28 and TRBJ1-6; TRBD1 might be the D (5 bases). CDR3: CASTDKVNSPLHF. The CDR3 DNA is TGTGCCAGTACGGACAAAGTTAATTCACCCCTCCACTTT.